This entry features one TCR beta chain sequence. The data derive from a study of blood T cell repertoires in COVID-19. For the study at large: In each case, the material was cDNA or gDNA derived from T cells, B-cell-depleted T cells, or PBMCs.

Trimming removed 3 bases from V and 6 bases from J; junction bases left unmatched: 9. This CDR3 contains 15 residues. Germline-derived CDR1 and CDR2 are MDHEN and SYDVKM. In the original analysis: Reference gene primer amplification in the assay estimated nucleated cell counts. Data came from immunoSEQ multiplex PCR; TCRdb stores just in-frame clones and leaves some out. V and J calls and clone size come straight from that table; D and trimming were deduced from the DNA. The table lists approximately 50,000 clones, approximately 83% of them singletons. The chain couples TRBV28 to TRBJ2-7, with 9 nucleotides matching TRBD1. The sequence derives from a human donor in a cohort sampled during active COVID-19. Source material: peripheral blood. The CDR3 DNA sequence: TGTGCCAGCAGTTTCAACAGGGGGCGATTAAGCGAGCAGTACTTC. Protein: CASSFNRGRLSEQYF.